The 25 T cell receptor beta chains in this list originate from one sample, sequenced in a study of T cell responses to AZD1222 COVID-19 vaccine. The table came from immunoSEQ multiplex PCR; TCRdb's copy has only in-frame clones and leaves some out. There are under 200,000 clones in the sample; just over 90% occur only once, and 0.99% lies in the top ten. Sequencing was performed on peripheral blood, taken on day 0 of AZD1222 vaccination. These receptors all come from an adult in good health.

The chain uses TRBV6-2 or TRBV6-3 and TRBJ2-5, with 11 nucleotides matching TRBD2. Germline V gene data show CDR1 as MNHEY and CDR2 as SVGEGT. The CDR3 sequence is 16 residues long. The junction had 10 bases not matched to a gene; V was cut back by 5 bases and J by 5 bases. CDR3 in amino acids: CASSRLAGMLGETQYF. CDR3 DNA sequence: TGTGCCAGCAGTAGACTAGCGGGGATGTTAGGGGAGACCCAGTACTTC.

The chain combines TRBV7-2 with TRBJ1-5; D unclear. Trimming shortened V by 5 bases and J by 4 bases, and 12 bases separated the two germline ends. The CDR3 length is 14 residues. In germline, CDR1 is SGHTA, CDR2 FQGNSA. CDR3 coding DNA: TGTGCCAGCAGCCTGGAAGTGAGAAATCAGCCCCAGCATTTT. Amino acids: CASSLEVRNQPQHF.

Here the CDR3 reads CASSLRLTAGEYEQYF. The CDR3 region has the DNA TGCGCCAGCAGCTTGAGGTTAACCGCAGGAGAATACGAGCAGTACTTC. The rearrangement links TRBV5-1 to TRBJ2-7; D uncertain. The V gene's germline CDR1 is SGHRS and CDR2 YFSETQ. The V gene lost 1 base and the J gene lost 4 bases, with 18 bases spanning the gap. This CDR3 is built from 16 residues.

The rearrangement uses TRBV2 and TRBJ2-3; TRBD1 matches at 7 bases. Trimming cost V 1 base and J 0 bases; bases outside gene matches: 4. This CDR3 has 16 residues. Germline CDR1 is SNHLY and CDR2 is FYNNEI. The CDR3 here is CASSEGTGESTDTQYF. The CDR3 DNA is TGTGCCAGCAGTGAAGGGACAGGAGAAAGCACAGATACGCAGTATTTT.

The genes are TRBV2 and TRBJ2-5, with TRBD2 identical over 13 bases. This CDR3 is built from 15 residues. After removal of 6 bases from V and 3 bases from J, the junction contained 4 bases not matched to a gene. The germline CDR1 and CDR2 sequences are SNHLY and FYNNEI. The CDR3 DNA sequence: TGTGCCAGCAGCCTGGGACTAGCGGGGAAAGAGACCCAGTACTTC. Amino acids: CASSLGLAGKETQYF.

This chain uses TRBV5-1 with TRBJ2-6, with 9 bases that match TRBD1. The junction had 4 bases not matched to a gene; V was cut back by 4 bases and J by 2 bases. CDR1 SGHRS and CDR2 YFSETQ come from the germline V gene. This CDR3 has 16 residues. CDR3 coding DNA: TGCGCCAGCAGCCTACACAGGGGGCCTGGGGCCAACGTCCTGACTTTC. Its translation is CASSLHRGPGANVLTF.

The chain uses TRBV27 and TRBJ1-4; D not certain. The CDR3 is 17 amino acids. CDR1 is MNHEY, CDR2 SMNVEV, per germline (reference sequence). Trimming took off 1 base at V and 6 bases at J, with 18 bases between the two ends. The CDR3 DNA sequence: TGTGCCAGCAGTTTATATCCAGGCCCGACTAGTTATGAAAAACTGTTTTTT. As protein: CASSLYPGPTSYEKLFF.

J is TRBJ2-7 and V is TRBV2, with TRBD1 matching 7 bases. The junction had 8 bases not matched to a gene; V was cut back by 4 bases and J by 2 bases. The germline V gene encodes CDR1 SNHLY and CDR2 FYNNEI. The CDR3 totals 15 residues. CDR3 amino acids: CASSVRDSFAYEQYF. DNA for the CDR3: TGTGCCAGCAGTGTCCGGGACAGCTTCGCCTACGAGCAGTACTTC.

This clone appeared once. The rearrangement joins TRBV19 to TRBJ2-7; D possibly corresponds to TRBD1 (5 bases). V lost 2 bases to trimming and J lost 1 base, with 9 bases between them. This CDR3 region has 14 residues. Looked up from germline, CDR1 is LNHDA and CDR2 is SQIVND (reference sequence). Here the CDR3 DNA reads TGTGCCAGTAGTATACAGGGTAGATCCTACGAGCAGTACTTC. This sequence encodes CASSIQGRSYEQYF.

A few counts support this clone. The J gene is TRBJ1-1, the V gene TRBV12-5, with TRBD1 identical over 7 bases. Germline V lookup: CDR1 LGHNT, CDR2 FRNRAP. The length of the CDR3 is 13 residues. V shed 2 bases and J 4 bases; nucleotides not matched to a gene: 1. The CDR3 is CASGLSGGTEAFF. The CDR3 DNA follows: TGTGCTAGTGGTTTGTCAGGGGGCACTGAAGCTTTCTTT.

This clone was seen just once. V usage is TRBV6-5 and J usage is TRBJ2-2; D gene ambiguous. The germline V gene has CDR1 MNHEY and CDR2 SVGAGI. The CDR3 consists of 14 residues. V shed 7 bases and J shed 6 bases, with 15 bases lying between them. The CDR3 bases are TGTGCCAGCACCCCCCAGGATGTTTCCGGGGAGCTGTTTTTT. Translating gives CASTPQDVSGELFF.

The genes are TRBV6-6 and TRBJ2-5, with D uncertain. CDR3 length: 11 amino acids. Germline CDR1 MNHNY, CDR2 SVGAGI (reference sequence). Trimming took 5 bases from V and 10 from J, leaving 11 bases between them. The CDR3 sequence: CASSPHVVQYF. In nucleotides, the CDR3 is TGTGCCAGCAGTCCCCACGTGGTCCAGTACTTC.

The gene calls are TRBV18 and TRBJ1-5; D may be TRBD1 (6 bases). From germline, CDR1 is KGHSH and CDR2 LQKENI. V dropped 4 bases and J dropped 6 bases, with 13 bases sitting between them. The CDR3 is 14 amino acids. CDR3 sequence reads: CASSLEGGGQPQHF. The CDR3, as DNA: TGTGCCAGCTCACTCGAGGGGGGAGGTCAGCCCCAGCATTTT.

The chain recombines TRBV3-1 (or the pseudogene TRBV3-2) with TRBJ2-2; D not certain. Trimming stripped 1 base from V and 3 bases from J, with 12 bases between. Germline loops: CDR1 LGHDT, CDR2 YNNKEL (reference sequence). This CDR3 is built from 16 residues. In DNA, the CDR3 is TGTGCCAGCAGCCAAGTGCGGAGCTCTGACACCGGGGAGCTGTTTTTT. This encodes CASSQVRSSDTGELFF.

Comment on this clone: Other DNA variants within this sample encode the same CDR3. This chain joins TRBV11-3 and TRBJ2-2; weak D call: TRBD2 (7 bases). The germline gives CDR1 SGHNT, CDR2 YENEEA. This CDR3 region has 16 residues. Trimming pared 1 base from V and 0 bases from J, leaving 9 bases between. The CDR3 spells CASSLGGGANTGELFF. The CDR3 region has the DNA TGTGCCAGCAGCTTAGGAGGGGGGGCGAACACCGGGGAGCTGTTTTTT.

The rearrangement links TRBV6-5 to TRBJ2-5; D possibly matches TRBD1 or TRBD2 (6 bases each). The V and J ends lost 7 bases and 4 bases respectively, with 19 bases between them. Germline lookup yields CDR1 MNHEY and CDR2 SVGAGI. CDR3 length equals 15 residues. The CDR3 DNA follows: TGTGCCAGCATGAACCGGGGGCCAGCGGCAGAGACCCAGTACTTC. Its protein product is CASMNRGPAAETQYF.

V usage is TRBV10-3 and J usage is TRBJ2-1; D remains ambiguous. The length of the CDR3 is 13 residues. Germline CDR1 reads ENHRY; CDR2 reads SYGVKD. Trimming took off 3 bases at V and 8 bases at J, with 11 bases between the two ends. CDR3 loop: CAISDDTTDEQFF. CDR3 bases: TGTGCCATCAGTGATGACACTACGGATGAGCAGTTCTTC.

The rearrangement links TRBV19 to TRBJ1-2, with D perhaps TRBD1 (5 bases). CDR3 length: 15 residues. The V and J ends lost 3 bases and 8 bases respectively, with 19 bases between them. CDR1 is LNHDA and CDR2 is SQIVND in the germline V gene (reference sequence). CDR3 protein: CASSISLVGHFGYTF. The CDR3 DNA reads TGTGCCAGTAGTATCTCACTCGTAGGACACTTCGGCTACACCTTC.

This clone was seen only once. The J gene is TRBJ1-1, the V gene TRBV9; 9 bases map to TRBD1. CDR1 SGDLS and CDR2 YYNGEE come from the germline V gene. This CDR3 spans 18 amino acids. With V trimmed by 3 bases and J by 1 base, 13 bases remained unmatched. The CDR3 here is CASSGAQGQGVRNTEAFF. The CDR3 DNA reads as TGTGCCAGCAGCGGGGCCCAGGGACAGGGTGTAAGGAACACTGAAGCTTTCTTT.

The gene calls are TRBV7-9 and TRBJ2-5; possible D gene TRBD1, 6 bases. V was cut by 4 bases and J by 4 bases, with 13 bases left in between. This CDR3 has 14 residues. Germline V gene sequence: CDR1 SEHNR, CDR2 FQNEAQ (reference sequence). Here the CDR3 reads CASSSQGYGETQYF. DNA of the CDR3: TGTGCCAGCAGCTCACAGGGATATGGAGAGACCCAGTACTTC.

Of note for this clone: Other DNA sequences in the same sample also yield this CDR3. The genes are TRBV20-1 and TRBJ2-7; D not certain. The CDR3 has 11 residues. Trimming shortened V by 2 bases and J by 6 bases, and 8 bases separated the two germline ends. Germline V gene data show CDR1 as DFQATT and CDR2 as SNEGSKA (reference sequence). CDR3 sequence (DNA): TGCAGTGCTAGATTGGTTAGCGAGCAGTACTTC. It translates to CSARLVSEQYF.

The V gene is TRBV12-3 or TRBV12-4, the J gene TRBJ2-5; D is possibly TRBD1 (6 bases). Trimming cost V 7 bases and J 4 bases, with 10 bases left between them. The CDR3 extends over 12 amino acids. CDR3 coding DNA: TGTGCCAGCACACAGGGTCCAGAGACCCAGTACTTC. Encoded protein: CASTQGPETQYF.

The chain carries TRBV5-8 and TRBJ2-7; D not resolved. Germline V CDR1 and CDR2: SGHTS, YDEGEE. V gave up 3 bases and J gave up 4 bases, with 20 bases separating them. CDR3 length equals 16 residues. The CDR3 region has the DNA TGTGCCAGCAGCTCCTTAAAGTTCGATGGCGGATACGAGCAGTACTTC. Translating it yields CASSSLKFDGGYEQYF. The full variable domain, with the rest looked up from reference TRBV5-8 and TRBJ2-7, is EAGVTQSPTHLIKTRGQQATLRCSPISGHTSVYWYQQALGLGLQFLLWYDEGEERNRGNFPPRFSGRQFPNYSSELNVNALELEDSALYLCASSSLKFDGGYEQYFGPGTRLTVT.

The chain uses TRBV27 and TRBJ2-5; possible D gene TRBD2, 7 bases. CDR3 length equals 17 residues. Germline values: CDR1 MNHEY, CDR2 SMNVEV (reference sequence). V lost 5 bases and J 5 bases, leaving 24 bases between the germline ends. The CDR3 loop is CASSPPGGGAPWETQYF. In DNA form, the CDR3 reads TGTGCCAGCAGTCCCCCGGGGGGCGGGGCCCCATGGGAGACCCAGTACTTC.

J is TRBJ1-5 and V is TRBV4-1; D gene unclear. This CDR3 is 15 amino acids long. With 1 base removed from V and 0 bases from J, the gap between germline ends came to 7 bases. CDR1 and CDR2 from the germline V gene are MGHRA and YSYEKL. The CDR3 region has the DNA TGCGCCAGCAGCCAAGTGGGAGCTAGCAATCAGCCCCAGCATTTT. Its protein product is CASSQVGASNQPQHF.